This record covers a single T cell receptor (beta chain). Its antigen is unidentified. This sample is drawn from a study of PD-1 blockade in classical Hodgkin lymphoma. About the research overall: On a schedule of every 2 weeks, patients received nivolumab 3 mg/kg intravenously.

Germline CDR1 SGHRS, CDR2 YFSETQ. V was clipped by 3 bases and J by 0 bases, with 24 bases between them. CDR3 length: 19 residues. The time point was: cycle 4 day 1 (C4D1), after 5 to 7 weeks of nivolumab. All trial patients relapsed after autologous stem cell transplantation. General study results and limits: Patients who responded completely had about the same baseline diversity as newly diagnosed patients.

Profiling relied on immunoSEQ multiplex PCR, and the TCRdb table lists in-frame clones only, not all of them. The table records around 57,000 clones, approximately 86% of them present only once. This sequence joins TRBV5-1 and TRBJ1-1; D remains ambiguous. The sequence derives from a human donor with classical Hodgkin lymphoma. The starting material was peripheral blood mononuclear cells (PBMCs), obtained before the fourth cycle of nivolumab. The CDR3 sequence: CASSYLSLGMSGVNTEAFF. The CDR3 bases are TGCGCCAGCAGCTACCTTAGTCTGGGAATGAGCGGTGTGAACACTGAAGCTTTCTTT.